The rows below give T cell receptor beta chains drawn from one sample of a study of T cell responses to AZD1222 COVID-19 vaccine. Measured with immunoSEQ multiplex PCR; TCRdb has only the in-frame clones, and not every one. The sample has around 160,000 clones; 85% to 95% are singletons. This specimen consisted of peripheral blood, obtained 28 days after the second AZD1222 dose. These receptors originate from an adult who received the AZD1222 COVID-19 vaccine. Both conserved end residues are part of each CDR3. Each record gives: clone size, V gene, J gene, D gene, CDR3 DNA, CDR3 protein. The D gene is left open where the match is weak. Size is stated for part of the rows, as once, few or many counts, or as a class when the clone is expanded.

>once|TRBV6-5|TRBJ1-2|.
TGTGCCAGCAGTTACTCGTTGGGCAGAAACTATGGCTACACCTTC
CASSYSLGRNYGYTF
>.|TRBV18|TRBJ1-2|TRBD1
TGTGCCAGCTCACCTGCGACAGGGCTCGGTGGCTACACCTTC
CASSPATGLGGYTF
>.|TRBV12-5|TRBJ2-7|TRBD1
TGTGCTAGTGGCTCATTTAATACCGGGACAGGGAGCTACGAGCAGTACTTC
CASGSFNTGTGSYEQYF
>.|TRBV5-1|TRBJ1-5|.
TGCGCCAGCAGCTATCTCGGGGGGGAGGGTCAGCCCCAGCATTTT
CASSYLGGEGQPQHF
>.|TRBV30|TRBJ1-2|.
TGTGCCTGGAGTGAGGGACGGATCTATGGCTACACCTTC
CAWSEGRIYGYTF
>.|TRBV6-5|TRBJ2-7|.
TGTGCCAGCGTGGATGGGGAAAGCGAGCAGTACTTC
CASVDGESEQYF
>once|TRBV5-5|TRBJ2-7|.
TGTGCCAGCAGCTTGGGGGCTAGTCTCCTCTACGAGCAGTACTTC
CASSLGASLLYEQYF
>.|TRBV11-3|TRBJ2-1|.
TGTGCCAGCAGCCCCACTACGGGAGCCGGCAATGAGCAGTTCTTC
CASSPTTGAGNEQFF
>.|TRBV6-5|TRBJ2-1|.
TGTGCCAGCAGAACAACACCTACCGACAATGAGCAGTTCTTC
CASRTTPTDNEQFF
>.|TRBV27|TRBJ2-7|TRBD2
TGTGCCAGCAGGTCGACTAGCGCGATCTCCTACGAGCAGTACTTC
CASRSTSAISYEQYF
>once|TRBV4-1|TRBJ2-4|.
TGCGCCAGCAGCTTCCGCAGGGATGAGGGCAAAAACATTCAGTACTTC
CASSFRRDEGKNIQYF
>.|TRBV18|TRBJ1-5|.
TGTGCCAGCTCACCTGGTCTGAATGTGGGGCAGCCCCAGCATTTT
CASSPGLNVGQPQHF
>.|TRBV7-9|TRBJ1-1|.
TGTGCCAGCAGCCCAACGATGGGGGACACTGAAGCTTTCTTT
CASSPTMGDTEAFF
>.|TRBV7-9|TRBJ2-2|.
TGTGCCAGCCCTCCCGGGGAGCTGTTTTTT
CASPPGELFF
>.|TRBV10-2|TRBJ2-2|TRBD2
TGCGCCACTCTAAGCGGGGTAGTCACCGGGGAGCTGTTTTTT
CATLSGVVTGELFF
>.|TRBV28|TRBJ1-4|.
TGTGCCAGCAGTTTCCAACCTTGGGGTGAAAAACTGTTTTTT
CASSFQPWGEKLFF
>.|TRBV3-1/TRBV3-2|TRBJ1-2|TRBD1
TGTGCCAGCAGCCAAAGGACAGGGTCAGATGGCTACACCTTC
CASSQRTGSDGYTF
>once|TRBV30|TRBJ1-1|.
TGTGCCTGGAGTCCGCGGACTGTACAAGCTTTCTTT
CAWSPRTVQAFF
>.|TRBV12-3/TRBV12-4|TRBJ1-5|.
TGTGCCAGCAGCCTGGGGGGTCAGCCCCAGCATTTT
CASSLGGQPQHF
>.|TRBV6-2/TRBV6-3|TRBJ2-2|TRBD2
TGTGCCAGCAGTTATCGACTAGCGGGAGAGAACACCGGGGAGCTGTTTTTT
CASSYRLAGENTGELFF
>.|TRBV5-8|TRBJ2-7|TRBD2
TGTGCCAGCAGCCTCCCGTCCGGACTAGCGGGAGTAAAGCAGTACTTC
CASSLPSGLAGVKQYF
>.|TRBV15|TRBJ2-1|TRBD2
TGTGCCACCAGTGTTAAGCGGGAGGGTAATGAGCAGTTCTTC
CATSVKREGNEQFF
>once|TRBV7-2|TRBJ2-1|TRBD2
TGTGCCAACACTCCTTCTAGCGGGAGGTACAATGAGCAGTTCTTC
CANTPSSGRYNEQFF